This TCR beta chain was identified in a study of regulatory T cells in long-lasting Graves disease. The study's findings and limits: Less diverse TCR repertoires were seen in persistent Graves' patients than in newly diagnosed ones.

Investigators prepared the TCR beta libraries by applying iRepertoire HTBI primers and Arm-PCR of CDR3 regions. TCRdb processed the multiplex PCR reads anew with MiXCR; each CDR3 protein has one entry. The data contain roughly 610,000 distinct CDR3 sequences, under 20% of them singletons. Time point of the sample: newly diagnosed GD, antithyroid drugs for less than 3 months. From RNA extracted from PBMCs, the TCR library was made. On this clonotype itself: The antigen remains unidentified. A read error may explain this, as a much larger clone is one base away.

V was clipped by 6 bases and J by 4 bases, with 13 bases between them. The CDR3 runs to 13 residues. Germline V lookup: CDR1 MNHEY, CDR2 SVGEGT. These data were also reused for a study on T cells in Graves' hyperthyroidism and ophthalmopathy. As reported in that work: Participants, patients aged 18 to 65, had newly diagnosed hyperthyroidism with a duration under 2 months. Most expanded thyroid clonotypes above 0.001 recurred in blood.

The V and J genes are TRBV6-2 or TRBV6-3 and TRBJ2-7, with TRBD1 as a possible D gene (6 bases). The receptor comes from a woman aged 25 to 39 with Graves disease. This sample comprised peripheral blood mononuclear cells (PBMCs), obtained at new diagnosis, from a patient treated with antithyroid drugs. CDR3 nucleotide sequence: TGTGCCAGCAGCGCCCTACAGGGTTACGAGCAGTACTTC. Protein: CASSALQGYEQYF.